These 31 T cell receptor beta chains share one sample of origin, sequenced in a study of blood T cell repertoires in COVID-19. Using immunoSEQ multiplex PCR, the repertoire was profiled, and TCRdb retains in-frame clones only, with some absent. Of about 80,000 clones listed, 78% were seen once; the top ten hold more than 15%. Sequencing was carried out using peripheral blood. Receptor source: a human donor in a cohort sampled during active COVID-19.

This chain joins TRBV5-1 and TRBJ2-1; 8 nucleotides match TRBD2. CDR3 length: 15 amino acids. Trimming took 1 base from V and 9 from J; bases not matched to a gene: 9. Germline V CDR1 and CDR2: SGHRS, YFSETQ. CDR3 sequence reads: CASSLRRGGPLEQFF. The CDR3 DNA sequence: TGCGCCAGCAGCTTGAGGCGCGGGGGGCCCCTTGAGCAGTTCTTC.

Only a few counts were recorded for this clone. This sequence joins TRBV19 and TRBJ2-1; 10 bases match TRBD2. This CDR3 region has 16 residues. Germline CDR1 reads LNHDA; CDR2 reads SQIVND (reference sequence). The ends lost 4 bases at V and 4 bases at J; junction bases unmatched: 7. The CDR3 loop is CASSTVSGGEYNEQFF. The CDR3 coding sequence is TGTGCCAGTAGTACAGTCAGCGGGGGGGAATACAATGAGCAGTTCTTC.

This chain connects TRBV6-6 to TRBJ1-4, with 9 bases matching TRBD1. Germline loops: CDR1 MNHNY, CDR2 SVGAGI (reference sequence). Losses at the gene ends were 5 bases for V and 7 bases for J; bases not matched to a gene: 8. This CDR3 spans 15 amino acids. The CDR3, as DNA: TGTGCCAGCAGTATTTCCGGGACAGGGAGTGAAAAACTGTTTTTT. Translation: CASSISGTGSEKLFF.

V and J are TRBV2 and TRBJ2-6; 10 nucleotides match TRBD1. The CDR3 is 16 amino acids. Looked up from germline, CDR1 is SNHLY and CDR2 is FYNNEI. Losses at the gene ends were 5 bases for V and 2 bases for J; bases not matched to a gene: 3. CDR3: CASSPDRGPGANVLTF. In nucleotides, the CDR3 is TGTGCCAGCAGTCCCGACAGGGGGCCTGGGGCCAACGTCCTGACTTTC.

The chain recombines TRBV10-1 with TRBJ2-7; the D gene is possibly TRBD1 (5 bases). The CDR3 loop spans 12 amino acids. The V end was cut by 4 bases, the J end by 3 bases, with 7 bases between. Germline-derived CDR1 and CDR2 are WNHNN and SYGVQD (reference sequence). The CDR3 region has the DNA TGCGCCAGCAGTGGCGACAGCTACGAGCAGTACGTC. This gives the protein CASSGDSYEQYV.

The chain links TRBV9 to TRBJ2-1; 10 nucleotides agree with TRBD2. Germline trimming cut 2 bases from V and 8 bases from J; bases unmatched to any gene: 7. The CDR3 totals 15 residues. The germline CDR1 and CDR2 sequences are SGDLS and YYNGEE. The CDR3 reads CASSVRASGSDEQFF. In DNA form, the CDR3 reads TGTGCCAGCAGCGTTCGGGCTAGCGGGAGCGATGAGCAGTTCTTC.

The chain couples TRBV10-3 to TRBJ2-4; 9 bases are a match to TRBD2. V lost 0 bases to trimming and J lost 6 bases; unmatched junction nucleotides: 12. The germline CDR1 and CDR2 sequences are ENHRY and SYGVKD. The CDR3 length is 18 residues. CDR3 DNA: TGTGCCATCAGTGAGTCGGTTAGCGGGGGCCTCGGGCGAAACATTCAGTACTTC. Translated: CAISESVSGGLGRNIQYF.

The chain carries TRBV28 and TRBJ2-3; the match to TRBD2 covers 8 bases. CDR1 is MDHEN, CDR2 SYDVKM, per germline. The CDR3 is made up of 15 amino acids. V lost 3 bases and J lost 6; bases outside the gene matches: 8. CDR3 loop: CASSFRLAGTDTQYF. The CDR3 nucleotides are TGTGCCAGCAGTTTTAGGTTAGCGGGGACGGATACGCAGTATTTT.

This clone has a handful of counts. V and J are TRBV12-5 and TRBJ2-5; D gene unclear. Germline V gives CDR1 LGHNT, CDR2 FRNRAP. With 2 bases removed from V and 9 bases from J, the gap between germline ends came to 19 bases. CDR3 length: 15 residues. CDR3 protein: CASGLPRSVGEAQYF. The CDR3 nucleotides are TGTGCTAGTGGTTTGCCAAGGTCGGTGGGTGAGGCCCAGTACTTC. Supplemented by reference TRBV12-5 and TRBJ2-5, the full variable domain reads DARVTQTPRHKVTEMGQEVTMRCQPILGHNTVFWYRQTMMQGLELLAYFRNRAPLDDSGMPKDRFSAEMPDATLATLKIQPSEPRDSAVYFCASGLPRSVGEAQYFGPGTRLLVL.

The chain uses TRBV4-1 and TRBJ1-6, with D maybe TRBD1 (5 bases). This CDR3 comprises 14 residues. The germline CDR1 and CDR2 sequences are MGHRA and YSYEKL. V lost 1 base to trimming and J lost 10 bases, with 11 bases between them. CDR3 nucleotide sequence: TGCGCCAGCAGCCAAGGAGGAGCAGGGTCACCCCTCCACTTT. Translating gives CASSQGGAGSPLHF.

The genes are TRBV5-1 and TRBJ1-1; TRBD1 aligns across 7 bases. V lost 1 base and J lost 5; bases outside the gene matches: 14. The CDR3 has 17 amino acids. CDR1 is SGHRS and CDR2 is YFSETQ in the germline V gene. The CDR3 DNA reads TGCGCCAGCAGCTTGACAGGGGCCCCTAAAGGAAGAACTGAAGCTTTCTTT. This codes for CASSLTGAPKGRTEAFF. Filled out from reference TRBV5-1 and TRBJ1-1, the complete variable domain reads KAGVTQTPRYLIKTRGQQVTLSCSPISGHRSVSWYQQTPGQGLQFLFEYFSETQRNKGNFPGRFSGRQFSNSRSEMNVSTLELGDSALYLCASSLTGAPKGRTEAFFGQGTRLTVV.

Here the CDR3 reads CASSPPLYGRALNTGELFF. The CDR3 bases are TGTGCCAGCAGCCCTCCCCTGTACGGGAGGGCCTTGAACACCGGGGAGCTGTTTTTT. V is TRBV11-2 and J is TRBJ2-2; 8 bases line up with TRBD2. CDR1 and CDR2 from the germline V gene are SGHAT and FQNNGV. V dropped 5 bases and J dropped 1; count of bases not matched to a gene: 15. The CDR3 totals 19 residues.

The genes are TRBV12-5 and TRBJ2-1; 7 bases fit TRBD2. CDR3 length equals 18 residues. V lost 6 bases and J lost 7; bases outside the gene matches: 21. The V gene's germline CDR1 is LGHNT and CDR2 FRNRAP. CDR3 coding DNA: TGTGCTAGTGGGGAGAATCTTGCAGCGGGGAGGTCCCCAAATGAGCAGTTCTTC. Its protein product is CASGENLAAGRSPNEQFF.

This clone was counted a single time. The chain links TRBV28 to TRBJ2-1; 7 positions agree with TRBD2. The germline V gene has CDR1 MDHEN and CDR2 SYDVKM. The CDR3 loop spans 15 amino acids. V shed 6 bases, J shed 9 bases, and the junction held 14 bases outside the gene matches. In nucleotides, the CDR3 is TGTGCCAGCAGCTTAACGGGACTAAGATTGGGTGAGCAGTTCTTC. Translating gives CASSLTGLRLGEQFF.

The CDR3 DNA sequence: TGTGCCAGCAGCTTAGTACAGGGGATTGAAGCTTTCTTT. This gives the protein CASSLVQGIEAFF. This chain uses TRBV7-2 with TRBJ1-1, with 7 bases lining up with TRBD1. With V trimmed by 1 base and J by 7 bases, 3 bases remained unmatched. Germline lookup yields CDR1 SGHTA and CDR2 FQGNSA. This CDR3 has 13 amino acids.

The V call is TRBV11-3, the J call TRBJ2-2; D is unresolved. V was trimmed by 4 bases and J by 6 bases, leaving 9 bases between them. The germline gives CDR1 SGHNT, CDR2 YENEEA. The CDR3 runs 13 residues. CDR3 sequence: CASSSDWAGELFF. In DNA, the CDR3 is TGTGCCAGCAGCTCCGACTGGGCCGGGGAGCTGTTTTTT. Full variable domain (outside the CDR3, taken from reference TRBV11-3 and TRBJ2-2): EAGVVQSPRYKIIEKKQPVAFWCNPISGHNTLYWYLQNLGQGPELLIRYENEEAVDDSQLPKDRFSAERLKGVDSTLKIQPAELGDSAVYLCASSSDWAGELFFGEGSRLTVL.

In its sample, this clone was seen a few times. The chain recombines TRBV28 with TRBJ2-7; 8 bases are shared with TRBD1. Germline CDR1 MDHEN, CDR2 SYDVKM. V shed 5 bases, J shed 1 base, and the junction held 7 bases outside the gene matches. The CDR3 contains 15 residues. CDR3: CASSPLTGVSYEQYF. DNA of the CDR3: TGTGCCAGCAGTCCCTTGACAGGGGTATCCTACGAGCAGTACTTC.

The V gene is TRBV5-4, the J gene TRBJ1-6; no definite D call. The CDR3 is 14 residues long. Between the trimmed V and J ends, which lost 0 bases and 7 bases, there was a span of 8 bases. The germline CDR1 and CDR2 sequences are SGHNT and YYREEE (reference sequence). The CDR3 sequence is CASSLEGGNSPLHF. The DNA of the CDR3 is TGTGCCAGCAGCTTGGAGGGAGGAAATTCACCCCTCCACTTT.

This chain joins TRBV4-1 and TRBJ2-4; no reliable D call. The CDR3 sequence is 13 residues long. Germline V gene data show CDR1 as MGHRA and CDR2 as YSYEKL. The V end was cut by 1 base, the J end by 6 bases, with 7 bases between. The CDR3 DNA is TGCGCCAGCAGCCAAGGTTCGTCAAACATTCAGTACTTC. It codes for CASSQGSSNIQYF.

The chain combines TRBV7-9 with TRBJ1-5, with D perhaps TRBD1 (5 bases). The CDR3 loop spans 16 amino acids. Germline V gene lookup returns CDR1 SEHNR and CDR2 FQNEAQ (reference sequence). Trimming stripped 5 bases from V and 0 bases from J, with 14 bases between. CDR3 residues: CASSLDSFISNQPQHF. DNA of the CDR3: TGTGCCAGCAGCCTCGACAGTTTTATTAGCAATCAGCCCCAGCATTTT. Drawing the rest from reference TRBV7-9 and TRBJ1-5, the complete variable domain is DTGVSQNPRHKITKRGQNVTFRCDPISEHNRLYWYRQTLGQGPEFLTYFQNEAQLEKSRLLSDRFSAERPKGSFSTLEIQRTEQGDSAMYLCASSLDSFISNQPQHFGDGTRLSIL.

DNA of the CDR3: TGTGCCAGCAGCCCCGAGCGGAGAGCCTACAATGAGCAGTTCTTC. It codes for CASSPERRAYNEQFF. The rearrangement uses TRBV27 and TRBJ2-1, with TRBD2 as a possible D gene (5 bases). Deletions cut 6 bases from V and 2 bases from J, with 14 bases between. The CDR3 contains 15 residues. The germline gives CDR1 MNHEY, CDR2 SMNVEV (reference sequence).

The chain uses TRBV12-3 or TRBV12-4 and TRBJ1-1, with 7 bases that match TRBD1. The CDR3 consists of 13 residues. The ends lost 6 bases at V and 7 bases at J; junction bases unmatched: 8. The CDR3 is CASRTNRGLEAFF. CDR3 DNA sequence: TGTGCCAGCAGAACAAACAGGGGCCTTGAAGCTTTCTTT.

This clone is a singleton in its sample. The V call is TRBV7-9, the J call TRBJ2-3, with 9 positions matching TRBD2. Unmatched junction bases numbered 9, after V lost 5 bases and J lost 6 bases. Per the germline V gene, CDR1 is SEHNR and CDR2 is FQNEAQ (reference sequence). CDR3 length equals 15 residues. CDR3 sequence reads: CASSQLAGEEDTQYF. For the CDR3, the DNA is TGTGCCAGCAGCCAGTTAGCGGGAGAGGAGGATACGCAGTATTTT. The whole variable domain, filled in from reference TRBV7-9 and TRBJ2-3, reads DTGVSQNPRHKITKRGQNVTFRCDPISEHNRLYWYRQTLGQGPEFLTYFQNEAQLEKSRLLSDRFSAERPKGSFSTLEIQRTEQGDSAMYLCASSQLAGEEDTQYFGPGTRLTVL.

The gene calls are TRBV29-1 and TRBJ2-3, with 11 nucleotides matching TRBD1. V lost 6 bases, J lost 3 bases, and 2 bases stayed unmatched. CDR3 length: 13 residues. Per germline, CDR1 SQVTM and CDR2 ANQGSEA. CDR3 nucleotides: TGCAGCGTCGGGACAGGGGGGACAGATACGCAGTATTTT. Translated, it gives CSVGTGGTDTQYF.

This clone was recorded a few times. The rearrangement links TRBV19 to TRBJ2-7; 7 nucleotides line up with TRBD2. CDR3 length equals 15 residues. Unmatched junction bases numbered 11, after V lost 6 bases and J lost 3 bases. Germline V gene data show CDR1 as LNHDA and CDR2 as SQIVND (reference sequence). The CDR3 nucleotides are TGTGCCAGTAGAGTGGGGCTAGCGGTTCGCTACGAGCAGTACGTC. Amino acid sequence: CASRVGLAVRYEQYV.

In DNA, the CDR3 is TGTGCCAGCAGTTACTCCTACCGGGACACTGCGTTCTTC. It specifies CASSYSYRDTAFF. The V and J genes are TRBV6-2 or TRBV6-3 and TRBJ2-1; TRBD1 is a possible D gene (6 bases). CDR1 and CDR2 from the germline V gene are MNHEY and SVGEGT. The CDR3 runs to 13 residues. V shed 0 bases and J shed 15 bases, with 15 bases lying between them.

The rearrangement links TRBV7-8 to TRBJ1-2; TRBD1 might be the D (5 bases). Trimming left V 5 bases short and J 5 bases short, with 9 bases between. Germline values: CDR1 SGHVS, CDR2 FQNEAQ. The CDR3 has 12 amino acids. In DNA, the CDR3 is TGTGCCAGCAGCCGGGGGGGGTATGGCTACACCTTC. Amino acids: CASSRGGYGYTF.

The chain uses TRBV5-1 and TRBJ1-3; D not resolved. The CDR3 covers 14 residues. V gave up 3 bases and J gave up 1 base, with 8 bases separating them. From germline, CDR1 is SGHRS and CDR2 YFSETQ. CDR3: CASSSENSGNTIYF. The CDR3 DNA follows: TGCGCCAGCAGCTCGGAGAATTCTGGAAACACCATATATTTT.

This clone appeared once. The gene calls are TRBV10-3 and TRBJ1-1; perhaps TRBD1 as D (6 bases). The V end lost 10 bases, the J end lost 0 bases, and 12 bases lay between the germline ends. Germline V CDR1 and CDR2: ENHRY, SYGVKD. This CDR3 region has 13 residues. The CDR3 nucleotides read TGTGCCACTACAGGGACCCTGAACACTGAAGCTTTCTTT. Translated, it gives CATTGTLNTEAFF.

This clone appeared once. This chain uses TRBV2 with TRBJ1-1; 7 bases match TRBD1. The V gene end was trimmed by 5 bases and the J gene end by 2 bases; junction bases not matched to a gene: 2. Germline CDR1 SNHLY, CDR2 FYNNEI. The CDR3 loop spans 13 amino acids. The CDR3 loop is CASSRQGNTEAFF. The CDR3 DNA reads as TGTGCCAGCAGTCGACAGGGCAACACTGAAGCTTTCTTT.

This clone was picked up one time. The CDR3 loop reads CASSIASGGGNEKLFF. The DNA of the CDR3 is TGTGCCAGTAGTATAGCCTCGGGGGGCGGAAATGAAAAACTGTTTTTT. The V and J genes are TRBV19 and TRBJ1-4; D possibly corresponds to TRBD1 (6 bases). Germline V gene sequence: CDR1 LNHDA, CDR2 SQIVND (reference sequence). This CDR3 is built from 16 residues. Trimming pared 1 base from V and 5 bases from J, leaving 14 bases between.